This T cell receptor beta chain was sequenced during a study of cytomegalovirus exposure and HLA in healthy donors. General observations from the study: As was reported, the HLA-A and HLA-B alleles of most subjects were accurately predicted from TCR beta sequences.

PCR employed 60 Vbeta and 13 Jbeta primers. Sequencing was performed with immunoSEQ multiplex PCR; in TCRdb, only in-frame clones are kept and a portion is missing. The sample consists of some 140,000 clones, 66% of them appearing once. With 1 base clipped from V and 4 bases from J, the junction kept 4 bases outside the gene matches. Germline assignment: CDR1 SGHNT and CDR2 YENEEA. The CDR3 is made up of 14 amino acids. This clone has only a few counts. Its antigen is as yet unknown. Sequencing was done on a sample of PBMCs. The chain uses TRBV11-3 and TRBJ2-7; 7 positions agree with TRBD2. This TCR came from a human donor in good health. DNA for the CDR3: TGTGCCAGCAGCTTAGGGGGGGGGAATTACGAGCAGTACTTC. Translated: CASSLGGGNYEQYF.